This note documents a single T cell receptor beta chain sequence. This specimen belongs to a study of T-cell reconstitution after alpha-beta-depleted transplantation in children. Germline lookup yields CDR1 SNHLY and CDR2 FYNNEI. Between the trimmed V and J ends, which lost 4 bases and 1 base, there was a span of 12 bases. The CDR3 is 15 amino acids. The authors prepared the TCRbeta library with unique molecular identifiers. One entry per CDR3 protein, called by TCRdb with MiXCR from the PCR reads. This sample has almost 500,000 distinct CDR3 sequences, with approximately 13% found just once. This sequence was found in a human donor who donated a stem cell graft to a child with combined immunodeficiency. This sequence joins TRBV2 and TRBJ2-3; D is uncertain. This specimen was PBMCs from the stem cell graft donor, taken from the stem cell graft. CDR3 sequence (DNA): TGTGCCAGCAGTGCGGAAGCAGTTGGCACAGATACGCAGTATTTT. Amino acid sequence: CASSAEAVGTDTQYF.